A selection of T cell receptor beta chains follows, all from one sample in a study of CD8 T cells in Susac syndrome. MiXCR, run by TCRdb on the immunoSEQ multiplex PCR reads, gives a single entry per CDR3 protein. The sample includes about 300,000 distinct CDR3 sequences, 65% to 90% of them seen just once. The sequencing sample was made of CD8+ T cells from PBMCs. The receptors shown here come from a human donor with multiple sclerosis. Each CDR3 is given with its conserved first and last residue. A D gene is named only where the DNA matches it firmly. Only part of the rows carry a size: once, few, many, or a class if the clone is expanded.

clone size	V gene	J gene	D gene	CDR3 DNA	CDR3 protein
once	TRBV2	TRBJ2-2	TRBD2	TGTGCCAGCAGGACCGGGACTAGCGGGAAAGGCGGGGAGCTGTTTTTT	CASRTGTSGKGGELFF
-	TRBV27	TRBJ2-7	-	TGTGCCAGCAGCTCCGAGCCCAGCGGCGCGGACGAGCAGTACTTC	CASSSEPSGADEQYF
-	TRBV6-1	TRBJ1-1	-	TGTGCCAGCAGGGACTTGACAGGGAACACTGAAGCTTTCTTT	CASRDLTGNTEAFF
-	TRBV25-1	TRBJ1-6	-	TGTGCCAGCAGTGAATATGGACGGGATAATTCACCCCTCCACTTT	CASSEYGRDNSPLHF
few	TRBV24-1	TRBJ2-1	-	TGTGCCACCAGTGACCAGGGCTACAATGAGCAGTTCTTC	CATSDQGYNEQFF
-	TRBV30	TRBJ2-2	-	TGTGCCTGGGACATGGGGGCTGGCACCGGGGAGCTGTTTTTT	CAWDMGAGTGELFF
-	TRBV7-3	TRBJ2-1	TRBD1	TGTGCCAGCAGCTTGACAGGGCCAAATGAGCAGTTCTTC	CASSLTGPNEQFF
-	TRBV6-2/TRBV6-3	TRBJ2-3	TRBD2	TGTGCCAGCCGACCTAGCGGCGGTAACACAGATACGCAGTATTTT	CASRPSGGNTDTQYF
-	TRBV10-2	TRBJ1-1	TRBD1	TGCGCCAGCAGTGAGTTAGTAGGGGGCTTCACTGAAGCTTTCTTT	CASSELVGGFTEAFF
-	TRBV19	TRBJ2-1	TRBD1	TGTGCCAGTAGTATTAGAGGGACAGGGGGCTATAATGAGCAGTTCTTC	CASSIRGTGGYNEQFF
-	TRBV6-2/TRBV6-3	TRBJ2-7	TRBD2	TGTGCCAGCAGTTACGGACTAGCGGGGCGCTACGAGCAGTACTTC	CASSYGLAGRYEQYF
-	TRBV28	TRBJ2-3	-	TGTGCCAGCAGTTTCCTCGTCAGCACAGATACGCAGTATTTT	CASSFLVSTDTQYF
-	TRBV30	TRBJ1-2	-	TGTGCCTGGAGTGTAGGGGCGCGGGGCTACACCTTC	CAWSVGARGYTF
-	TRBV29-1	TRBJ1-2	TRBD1	TGCAGCGTCCTCCCGGACAGGGATTGGCTCCATGGCTACACCTTC	CSVLPDRDWLHGYTF
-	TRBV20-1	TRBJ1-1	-	TGCAGTGCCCGTGGCTGGCACACTGAAGCTTTCTTT	CSARGWHTEAFF
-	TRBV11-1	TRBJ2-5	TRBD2	TGTGCCAGCAGCCCAAAACTGGGACTAGCGGGCGGGGGAAATCAAGAGACCCAGTACTTC	CASSPKLGLAGGGNQETQYF